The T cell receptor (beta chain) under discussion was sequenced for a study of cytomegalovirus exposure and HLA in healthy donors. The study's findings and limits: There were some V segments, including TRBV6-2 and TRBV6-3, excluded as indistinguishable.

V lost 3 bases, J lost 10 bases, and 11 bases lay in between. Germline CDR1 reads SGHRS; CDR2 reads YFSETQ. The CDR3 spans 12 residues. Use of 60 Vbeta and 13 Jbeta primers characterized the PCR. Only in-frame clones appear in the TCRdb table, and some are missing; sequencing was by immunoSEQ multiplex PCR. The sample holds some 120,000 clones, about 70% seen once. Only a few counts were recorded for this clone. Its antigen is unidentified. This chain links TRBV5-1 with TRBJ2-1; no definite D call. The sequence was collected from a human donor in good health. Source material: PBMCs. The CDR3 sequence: CASSSSKPEQFF. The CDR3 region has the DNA TGCGCCAGCAGCTCGTCCAAGCCGGAGCAGTTCTTC.